This passage covers 26 T cell receptor beta chains from one sample sequenced in a study of OX40 agonist ivuxolimab in advanced cancers. The library came from the immunoSEQ multiplex PCR assay. Sourced from immuneACCESS, this table was stored by TCRdb with only in-frame sequences that have V and J called. A share of the clones is absent; for the studies checked, an unresolved V gene accounts for under half, and the remainder has no known explanation. The sample has about 73,000 clones on record, around 80% of them singletons. The ten largest account for around 2.3% of the sample. The sequencing used CD4+ or CD8+ T cells sorted from blood, collected in a trial of the OX40 agonist ivuxolimab. Receptors originate from an adult with an advanced solid tumor such as melanoma, head and neck, liver or kidney cancer.

The chain combines TRBV7-2 with TRBJ2-7; 10 bases line up with TRBD2. Trimming removed 6 bases from V and 2 bases from J; junction bases left unmatched: 7. Germline-derived CDR1 and CDR2 are SGHTA and FQGNSA. This CDR3 comprises 15 residues. The CDR3 DNA follows: TGTGCCAGCAGTCAAGCGGGGGGGTCCCCCTACGAGCAGTACTTC. Amino acids: CASSQAGGSPYEQYF.

For the CDR3, the DNA is TGCAGCGCCCGTTACGTTTCTAAGAAGTTGAGCACCGGGGAGCTGTTTTTT. Protein product: CSARYVSKKLSTGELFF. The chain uses TRBV29-1 and TRBJ2-2; no definite D call. The germline V gene encodes CDR1 SQVTM and CDR2 ANQGSEA. Trimming removed 7 bases at V and 4 bases at J, with 25 bases between. The CDR3 loop spans 17 amino acids.

The chain has TRBV11-3 and TRBJ2-5; 11 positions agree with TRBD1. The length of the CDR3 is 16 residues. From germline, CDR1 is SGHNT and CDR2 YENEEA. The V segment lost 5 bases and the J segment 5 bases; nucleotides outside the gene matches: 10. The CDR3 DNA follows: TGTGCCAGCAGCATTAAGGGACAGGGGGTATCGGAGACCCAGTACTTC. Its translation is CASSIKGQGVSETQYF.

J is TRBJ2-5 and V is TRBV29-1; D ambiguous. V was shortened by 4 bases and J by 2 bases, with 11 bases between the two germline ends. The CDR3 length is 13 residues. In germline, CDR1 is SQVTM, CDR2 ANQGSEA. The CDR3 nucleotides are TGCAGCGTTGCAGGATTGGAACAAGAGACCCAGTACTTC. This encodes CSVAGLEQETQYF.

The chain is built from TRBV7-2 and TRBJ2-5; weak D call: TRBD2 (5 bases). CDR3 length: 15 amino acids. Germline CDR1 reads SGHTA; CDR2 reads FQGNSA. V gave up 3 bases and J gave up 4 bases, with 15 bases separating them. The CDR3 loop is CASSLTNGRGETQYF. The CDR3 DNA follows: TGTGCCAGCAGCTTGACTAACGGACGGGGAGAGACCCAGTACTTC.

The chain recombines TRBV4-3 with TRBJ2-3; no definite D call. The V gene lost 1 base and the J gene lost 12 bases, with 14 bases spanning the gap. Germline values: CDR1 LGHNA, CDR2 YSLEER. There are 13 residues in the CDR3. CDR3 region: CASSQGSERVQYF. The CDR3 coding sequence is TGCGCCAGCAGCCAAGGCTCGGAGAGAGTTCAGTATTTT.

This clone has just one count. The gene calls are TRBV9 and TRBJ2-2; D not certain. Looked up from germline, CDR1 is SGDLS and CDR2 is YYNGEE. Trimming left V 0 bases short and J 7 bases short, with 19 bases between. The CDR3 loop spans 17 amino acids. CDR3 coding DNA: TGTGCCAGCAGCGTAGTTTTTCCAAACATGGGTGGCGGGGAGCTGTTTTTT. Its protein is CASSVVFPNMGGGELFF.

This sequence joins TRBV19 and TRBJ2-1; 13 bases line up with TRBD2. In germline, CDR1 is LNHDA, CDR2 SQIVND (reference sequence). The CDR3 has 19 residues. J lost 4 bases, V lost 3 bases, and 12 bases had no gene match. As DNA, the CDR3 is TGTGCCAGTAGTATCGGGACTAGCGGGACTCAGGGCCTATACAATGAGCAGTTCTTC. It codes for CASSIGTSGTQGLYNEQFF.

The chain has TRBV5-1 and TRBJ2-2; no clear D. Trimming took 1 base from V and 8 from J, leaving 3 bases between them. Germline loops: CDR1 SGHRS, CDR2 YFSETQ. The CDR3 extends over 11 amino acids. The CDR3 DNA is TGCGCCAGCAGCTTGTCAGGGGAGCTGTTTTTT. Its protein product is CASSLSGELFF.

The chain is built from TRBV19 and TRBJ1-1; D gene uncertain. The germline V gene encodes CDR1 LNHDA and CDR2 SQIVND (reference sequence). V lost 5 bases to trimming and J lost 0 bases, with 16 bases between them. CDR3 size: 16 residues. This CDR3 is CASSPLSGSVNTEAFF. CDR3 DNA: TGTGCCAGTAGTCCTCTTTCGGGATCAGTGAACACTGAAGCTTTCTTT.

The gene calls are TRBV4-2 and TRBJ2-3, with no clear D. CDR3 length equals 15 residues. Germline values: CDR1 LGHNA, CDR2 YNFKEQ. Trimming cost V 4 bases and J 4 bases, with 15 bases left between them. The CDR3 sequence: CASSRTTDEADTQYF. The CDR3 bases are TGTGCCAGCAGCCGAACTACCGACGAGGCAGATACGCAGTATTTT.

This clone is a singleton in its sample. The gene calls are TRBV5-5 and TRBJ1-5, with 7 bases identical to TRBD1. Trimming at V came to 4 bases and at J to 2 bases, leaving 9 bases not matched to a gene. Germline V gene data show CDR1 as SGHKS and CDR2 as YYEKEE (reference sequence). This CDR3 is 16 amino acids long. The CDR3 DNA is TGTGCCAGCAGCACCGTCCCAGGGGGACGCAATCAGCCCCAGCATTTT. Translated: CASSTVPGGRNQPQHF. Full variable domain (rest looked up from reference TRBV5-5 and TRBJ1-5): DAGVTQSPTHLIKTRGQQVTLRCSPISGHKSVSWYQQVLGQGPQFIFQYYEKEERGRGNFPDRFSARQFPNYSSELNVNALLLGDSALYLCASSTVPGGRNQPQHFGDGTRLSIL.

CDR3: CASSLGVQGLPSGNTIYF. In DNA form, the CDR3 reads TGTGCCAGCAGCTTAGGGGTACAGGGGCTCCCCTCTGGAAACACCATATATTTT. The V call is TRBV7-6, the J call TRBJ1-3; TRBD1 agrees at 7 bases. Germline lookup yields CDR1 SGHVS and CDR2 FNYEAQ. V gave up 1 base and J gave up 0 bases; unmatched junction bases: 9. This CDR3 region has 18 residues.

This clone was detected once. The chain links TRBV6-5 to TRBJ1-6; no definite D call. CDR3 size: 14 residues. The germline V gene has CDR1 MNHEY and CDR2 SVGAGI. The V gene lost 7 bases and the J gene lost 1 base, with 8 bases spanning the gap. In DNA form, the CDR3 reads TGTGCCAGCACCCCGGGTTCCTATAATTCACCCCTCCACTTT. This codes for CASTPGSYNSPLHF.

The chain carries TRBV19 and TRBJ1-6; 10 bases fit TRBD1. With 5 bases clipped from V and 8 bases from J, the junction kept 6 bases outside the gene matches. Germline V gene lookup returns CDR1 LNHDA and CDR2 SQIVND (reference sequence). CDR3 length equals 15 residues. The CDR3: CASSADRGRDSPLHF. CDR3 nucleotides: TGTGCCAGTAGTGCCGACAGGGGGCGAGATTCACCCCTCCACTTT.

The V gene is TRBV10-3, the J gene TRBJ1-1; D ambiguous. CDR1 is ENHRY, CDR2 SYGVKD, per germline. The CDR3 runs 14 residues. V shed 6 bases and J shed 1 base, with 12 bases lying between them. This CDR3 reads CAIRPPPGNTEAFF. The CDR3 bases are TGTGCCATCAGGCCACCCCCGGGGAACACTGAAGCTTTCTTT.

V usage is TRBV5-1 and J usage is TRBJ1-2; D gene uncertain. Trimming shortened V by 0 bases and J by 4 bases, and 10 bases separated the two germline ends. This CDR3 comprises 14 residues. In germline, CDR1 is SGHRS, CDR2 YFSETQ. DNA of the CDR3: TGCGCCAGCAGCTTGGAAGCGATGAGCTATGGCTACACCTTC. Its protein product is CASSLEAMSYGYTF.

The chain links TRBV11-2 to TRBJ1-2; D may be TRBD1 (5 bases). V was pared by 7 bases and J by 4 bases, with 16 bases between. The CDR3 is made up of 14 amino acids. Germline CDR1 SGHAT, CDR2 FQNNGV. CDR3 DNA: TGTGCCAGCACCGCCGGCAGGGCGGGCTATGGCTACACCTTC. The encoded protein is CASTAGRAGYGYTF.

The J gene is TRBJ2-3, the V gene TRBV4-3, with 7 bases fitting TRBD2. CDR1 is LGHNA and CDR2 is YSLEER in the germline V gene. The junction had 7 bases not matched to a gene; V was cut back by 5 bases and J by 2 bases. This CDR3 is 15 amino acids long. The CDR3 DNA is TGCGCCAGCAGCTCGGATAGCGGGTACACAGATACGCAGTATTTT. This encodes CASSSDSGYTDTQYF.

The table lists this clone with a few counts. This chain connects TRBV9 to TRBJ2-6; 9 bases align to TRBD1. The germline V gene has CDR1 SGDLS and CDR2 YYNGEE. The V gene end was trimmed by 1 base and the J gene end by 2 bases; junction bases not matched to a gene: 10. There are 19 residues in the CDR3. CDR3 loop: CASSVQWGTGSPGANVLTF. Written as DNA, the CDR3 is TGTGCCAGCAGCGTACAGTGGGGGACAGGGTCTCCTGGGGCCAACGTCCTGACTTTC.

Sample share makes this clone medium-sized. The chain links TRBV11-3 to TRBJ1-1; weak D call: TRBD1 (5 bases). Trimming took off 6 bases at V and 1 base at J, with 9 bases between the two ends. Looked up from germline, CDR1 is SGHNT and CDR2 is YENEEA. This CDR3 is built from 13 residues. DNA for the CDR3: TGTGCCAGCAGTATGGGACGGAACACTGAAGCTTTCTTT. Amino acid sequence: CASSMGRNTEAFF.

The V and J genes are TRBV18 and TRBJ1-3; tentatively, D is TRBD1 (5 bases). Trimming pared 3 bases from V and 0 bases from J, leaving 6 bases between. This CDR3 contains 14 residues. Looked up from germline, CDR1 is KGHSH and CDR2 is LQKENI. The CDR3 loop reads CASSPDSSGNTIYF. CDR3 in DNA: TGTGCCAGCTCACCCGACAGCTCTGGAAACACCATATATTTT.

V and J are TRBV27 and TRBJ1-1; D uncertain. This CDR3 region has 14 residues. Germline CDR1 and CDR2: MNHEY and SMNVEV (reference sequence). Trimming removed 2 bases from V and 1 base from J, with 8 bases in between. In DNA form, the CDR3 reads TGTGCCAGCAGTTTAAGGGCGGGGAACACTGAAGCTTTCTTT. As protein: CASSLRAGNTEAFF.

The chain couples TRBV7-2 to TRBJ1-3; D may be TRBD1 (5 bases). CDR1 and CDR2 from the germline V gene are SGHTA and FQGNSA. Trimming left V 4 bases short and J 3 bases short, with 16 bases between. The CDR3 runs 16 residues. In nucleotides, the CDR3 is TGTGCCAGCAGCTCAAAGCCGGGGGGAAGTGGAAACACCATATATTTT. This gives the protein CASSSKPGGSGNTIYF. The full variable domain, with the rest looked up from reference TRBV7-2 and TRBJ1-3, is GAGVSQSPSNKVTEKGKDVELRCDPISGHTALYWYRQSLGQGLEFLIYFQGNSAPDKSGLPSDRFSAERTGGSVSTLTIQRTQQEDSAVYLCASSSKPGGSGNTIYFGEGSWLTVV.

V usage is TRBV7-2 and J usage is TRBJ1-2; 8 bases are a match to TRBD1. The ends lost 1 base at V and 8 bases at J; junction bases unmatched: 12. Germline CDR1 and CDR2: SGHTA and FQGNSA. The CDR3 covers 16 residues. The CDR3 nucleotides are TGTGCCAGCAGCTTAGTGGTAGGACAGGGAATCGGGGGCTACACCTTC. It specifies CASSLVVGQGIGGYTF.

This clone has just one count. V and J are TRBV13 and TRBJ1-5, with TRBD1 as a possible D gene (5 bases). The germline gives CDR1 PRHDT, CDR2 FYEKMQ (reference sequence). Between the trimmed V and J ends, which lost 2 bases and 0 bases, there was a span of 17 bases. The CDR3 runs to 18 residues. CDR3 nucleotide sequence: TGTGCCAGCAGCTTATTAGGCAAGGGGACGGATAGCAATCAGCCCCAGCATTTT. Translating gives CASSLLGKGTDSNQPQHF. Filled out from reference TRBV13 and TRBJ1-5, the complete variable domain reads AAGVIQSPRHLIKEKRETATLKCYPIPRHDTVYWYQQGPGQDPQFLISFYEKMQSDKGSIPDRFSAQQFSDYHSELNMSSLELGDSALYFCASSLLGKGTDSNQPQHFGDGTRLSIL.